This entry is about one TCR beta chain. This entry is derived from a study of blood T cell repertoires in COVID-19. Across the study: Sites across the United States, Italy and Spain contributed samples from acute and convalescent COVID-19. T cells, B-cell-depleted T cells, or PBMCs provided the cDNA or gDNA that served as material.

Original processing notes: Estimation of nucleated cell counts was performed using reference gene primer amplification. The table came from immunoSEQ multiplex PCR; TCRdb's copy has only in-frame clones and leaves some out. V and J calls and clone size are as listed in that table; D and trimming were resolved from the DNA. The table records around 25,000 clones, roughly three quarters of them present only once. CDR1 is MNHEY, CDR2 SMNVEV, per germline (reference sequence). The CDR3 is 17 residues long. V shed 6 bases, J shed 6 bases, and the junction held 9 bases outside the gene matches. The specimen sequenced was peripheral blood. The sequence came from an elderly man with active or convalescent COVID-19. The chain joins TRBV27 to TRBJ2-2; 14 nucleotides agree with TRBD2. The DNA for the CDR3 is TGTGCCAGCAGAGGGACTAGCGGGAGTTCGAGGGCCGGGGAGCTGTTTTTT. This encodes CASRGTSGSSRAGELFF.